Below are 21 T cell receptor beta chains sequenced from a single sample in a study of liver allograft versus peripheral blood T cells. Overall study: The authors compared T cell receptor repertoires in transplanted livers with recipients' peripheral blood repertoires.

MiXCR, run by TCRdb on the reads, gives a single entry per CDR3 protein. The repertoire holds some 10,000 distinct CDR3 sequences, about a fifth seen once, with about 1.7% in the top ten. Receptors were obtained from a human patient who had a liver transplant. These T cells may partly come from the graft donor.

This chain links TRBV19 with TRBJ2-2, with D perhaps given as TRBD1 or TRBD2 (6 bases each). The CDR3 loop spans 14 amino acids. Trimming left V 2 bases short and J 7 bases short, with 11 bases between. The germline CDR1 and CDR2 sequences are LNHDA and SQIVND (reference sequence). The CDR3 loop is CASSIRGQGGELFF. CDR3 in DNA: TGTGCCAGTAGTATACGGGGGCAGGGCGGGGAGCTGTTTTTT.

This clonotype came up a few times. The V gene is TRBV5-4, the J gene TRBJ2-2; TRBD2 might be the D (6 bases). V shed 2 bases and J shed 6 bases, with 11 bases lying between them. The germline V gene encodes CDR1 SGHNT and CDR2 YYREEE (reference sequence). The CDR3 length is 14 residues. CDR3 region: CASSLGGTAGELFF. For the CDR3, the DNA is TGTGCCAGCAGCTTAGGCGGGACGGCCGGGGAGCTGTTTTTT.

The chain is built from TRBV19 and TRBJ2-7; 7 nucleotides match TRBD2. The CDR3 extends over 15 amino acids. Per the germline V gene, CDR1 is LNHDA and CDR2 is SQIVND (reference sequence). Trimming cost V 7 bases and J 10 bases; bases outside gene matches: 19. For the CDR3, the DNA is TGTGCCAGTAATCCCTGGCCCCCGACAAGCGGGATTCAGTACTTC. This encodes CASNPWPPTSGIQYF.

This clonotype was recorded at least ten times. The rearrangement links TRBV19 to TRBJ1-5; 9 bases match TRBD1. The V gene's germline CDR1 is LNHDA and CDR2 SQIVND (reference sequence). The CDR3 extends over 14 amino acids. J gave up 5 bases and V 7 bases, and 6 bases lay outside the gene matches. The CDR3 loop reads CASTRDRADQPQHF. The CDR3 nucleotides are TGTGCCAGTACCCGGGACAGGGCGGATCAGCCCCAGCATTTT.

There are a few counts of this clonotype. The chain recombines TRBV6-5 with TRBJ2-7, with 11 bases identical to TRBD1. From germline, CDR1 is MNHEY and CDR2 SVGAGI. CDR3 length: 14 amino acids. V gave up 6 bases and J gave up 5 bases; unmatched junction bases: 6. The CDR3 region has the DNA TGTGCCAGCAGAGAAGGGACAGGGGGGCACGAGCAGTACTTC. Residues: CASREGTGGHEQYF.

By proportion, this clonotype is large (0.1 to 1%). J is TRBJ1-6 and V is TRBV6-1; no firm D call. The germline CDR1 and CDR2 sequences are MNHNS and SASEGT. The CDR3 is made up of 15 amino acids. Trimming cost V 5 bases and J 6 bases, with 14 bases left between them. The CDR3 sequence is CASSPRPGPNSPLHF. The DNA for the CDR3 is TGTGCCAGCAGTCCTCGGCCAGGCCCTAATTCACCCCTCCACTTT.

As DNA, the CDR3 is TGTGCCAGCAGATGGAGCTACGAGCAGTACTTC. Its translation is CASRWSYEQYF. The chain has TRBV6-5 and TRBJ2-7; D is undetermined. The length of the CDR3 is 11 residues. Germline CDR1 is MNHEY and CDR2 is SVGAGI. V lost 6 bases and J 3 bases, leaving 6 bases between the germline ends.

This clonotype is labeled medium-sized (0.01 to 0.1%). This chain uses TRBV27 with TRBJ2-7; D is undetermined. This CDR3 region has 13 residues. CDR1 MNHEY and CDR2 SMNVEV come from the germline V gene (reference sequence). V was pared by 0 bases and J by 2 bases, with 5 bases between. CDR3 nucleotides: TGTGCCAGCAGTTTATCCATCACCTACGAGCAGTACTTC. It encodes CASSLSITYEQYF.

This clonotype is medium-sized. The genes are TRBV9 and TRBJ1-1; D perhaps matches TRBD1 (5 bases). This CDR3 comprises 13 residues. Looked up from germline, CDR1 is SGDLS and CDR2 is YYNGEE. V was shortened by 2 bases and J by 3 bases, with 8 bases between the two germline ends. The CDR3 DNA sequence: TGTGCCAGCAGCGTGGGACCGGACACTGAAGCTTTCTTT. Residues: CASSVGPDTEAFF.

The sample holds many counts of this clonotype. CDR3 bases: TGTGCCAGTAGTATCTTAGGCGGGGAAGCCTACGAGCAGTACTTC. Translating gives CASSILGGEAYEQYF. This sequence joins TRBV19 and TRBJ2-7; D perhaps matches TRBD2 (6 bases). The CDR3 loop spans 15 amino acids. With 3 bases removed from V and 2 bases from J, the gap between germline ends came to 14 bases. The germline V gene has CDR1 LNHDA and CDR2 SQIVND (reference sequence).

The table lists this clonotype with many counts. J is TRBJ1-1 and V is TRBV19; no firm D call. The CDR3 consists of 15 residues. Deletions cut 3 bases from V and 4 bases from J, with 15 bases between. Germline V gives CDR1 LNHDA, CDR2 SQIVND (reference sequence). The CDR3 nucleotides are TGTGCCAGTAGTATGGGAGGGTCGAAGAGCACTGAAGCTTTCTTT. Translating gives CASSMGGSKSTEAFF. The full variable domain, its missing parts supplied by reference TRBV19 and TRBJ1-1, is DGGITQSPKYLFRKEGQNVTLSCEQNLNHDAMYWYRQDPGQGLRLIYYSQIVNDFQKGDIAEGYSVSREKKESFPLTVTSAQKNPTAFYLCASSMGGSKSTEAFFGQGTRLTVV.

The table lists this clonotype with a few counts. This chain links TRBV5-4 with TRBJ1-6; TRBD1 aligns across 9 bases. Per the germline V gene, CDR1 is SGHNT and CDR2 is YYREEE (reference sequence). The CDR3 length is 16 residues. V was clipped by 2 bases and J by 10 bases; unmatched bases: 10. The CDR3 here is CASSFPGQGQESPLHF. In DNA, the CDR3 is TGTGCCAGCAGCTTCCCGGGACAGGGTCAGGAATCACCCCTCCACTTT.

This clonotype was seen more than once but under ten times. At one boundary the junction diverges from the germline segment, which might be a read error. The chain joins TRBV13 to TRBJ1-1; D is possibly TRBD1 (6 bases). CDR1 PRHDT and CDR2 FYEKMQ come from the germline V gene (reference sequence). The CDR3 length is 12 residues. The CDR3, as DNA: TGTGCCAGCAGCTTAAAGGAGGGGGGACAAGATTTT. Its translation: CASSLKEGGQDF.

The rearrangement links TRBV14 to TRBJ1-4; 7 bases are shared with TRBD1. The length of the CDR3 is 15 residues. Germline assignment: CDR1 SGHDN and CDR2 FVKESK. The trim removed 3 bases at V and 7 bases at J, leaving 8 bases unmatched. CDR3 nucleotide sequence: TGTGCCAGCAGCCAGGCTGGAGGGGGCGTTGAAAAACTGTTTTTT. It is translated as CASSQAGGGVEKLFF. Looking up the rest from reference TRBV14 and TRBJ1-4 gives the full variable domain: EAGVTQFPSHSVIEKGQTVTLRCDPISGHDNLYWYRRVMGKEIKFLLHFVKESKQDESGMPNNRFLAERTGGTYSTLKVQPAELEDSGVYFCASSQAGGGVEKLFFGSGTQLSVL.

This clonotype has a single count. A much larger clone lies a single base off, so this may be a read error. This rearrangement joins TRBV28 to TRBJ2-5; TRBD1 matches at 7 bases. Germline lookup yields CDR1 MDHEN and CDR2 SYDVKM. V gave up 5 bases and J gave up 7 bases; unmatched junction bases: 10. This CDR3 spans 14 amino acids. CDR3 sequence reads: CASSSGTDLTTQYF. CDR3 nucleotides: TGTGCCAGCAGTAGTGGGACAGACCTCACGACCCAGTACTTC.

This chain connects TRBV12-3 or TRBV12-4 to TRBJ1-1; tentatively, D is TRBD1 (6 bases). There are 18 residues in the CDR3. V lost 2 bases, J lost 7 bases, and 26 bases lay in between. In DNA, the CDR3 is TGTGCCAGCAGTTTATCCTGGGGGGCAATAACCGGTAAGGGTGAAGCTTTCTTT. Encoded protein: CASSLSWGAITGKGEAFF.

V and J are TRBV20-1 and TRBJ1-4; TRBD1 aligns across 7 bases. Matching the DNA end better, TRBJ2-3 makes the J call doubtful. CDR1 is DFQATT, CDR2 SNEGSKA, per germline (reference sequence). The CDR3 extends over 15 amino acids. The CDR3 DNA is TGCAGTGCCAAGAACCCACAGGGGACCACAGATACGCAGTATTTT. Translating gives CSAKNPQGTTDTQYF.

This clonotype counts as medium-sized (0.01 to 0.1%). The chain uses TRBV29-1 and TRBJ2-7, with 12 bases that match TRBD2. V lost 7 bases to trimming and J lost 3 bases; unmatched junction nucleotides: 4. Germline CDR1 and CDR2: SQVTM and ANQGSEA. The CDR3 has 13 residues. The CDR3 bases are TGCAGCGCGGGACTAGCGGGTGGCTACGAGCAGTACTTC. Protein product: CSAGLAGGYEQYF.

This clonotype is deemed medium-sized. The genes are TRBV10-3 and TRBJ1-4; the match to TRBD1 covers 10 bases. The J segment lost 7 bases and the V segment lost 0 bases, leaving 2 bases of the junction unmatched. Germline CDR1 ENHRY, CDR2 SYGVKD. The CDR3 totals 15 residues. The CDR3 DNA sequence: TGTGCCATCAGTGAGTCGACAGGGGGCGGTGAAAAACTGTTTTTT. Translation: CAISESTGGGEKLFF.

This clonotype rates as medium-sized. The rearrangement links TRBV5-4 to TRBJ2-5; D might be TRBD1 (6 bases). V lost 0 bases, J lost 0 bases, and 15 bases lay in between. Germline V gene lookup returns CDR1 SGHNT and CDR2 YYREEE (reference sequence). This CDR3 is 17 amino acids long. The CDR3, as DNA: TGTGCCAGCAGCTTGGACAGGGTCGGGGTCCACCAAGAGACCCAGTACTTC. This codes for CASSLDRVGVHQETQYF.

This clonotype was seen many times. J is TRBJ1-5 and V is TRBV28, with D perhaps TRBD1 (6 bases). Germline V lookup: CDR1 MDHEN, CDR2 SYDVKM. The ends were cut back, 6 bases at V and 4 bases at J, with 22 bases in the middle. There are 17 residues in the CDR3. The CDR3: CASSATGTQRRNQPQHF. The CDR3 DNA reads as TGTGCCAGCAGCGCCACAGGGACTCAGAGGCGTAATCAGCCCCAGCATTTT.